The 10 T cell receptor beta chains in this list originate from one sample, sequenced in a study of T cell repertoires in cytomegalovirus infection. TCRdb redid the calling of the reads with MiXCR, one entry per CDR3 protein. In the table there are around 770,000 distinct CDR3 sequences, 29% of which are singletons. No antigens are known for them. The starting material was cultured CD8+ T cells from PBMCs, obtained from culture after CMV antigen stimulation. The receptors here all came from a human donor in good health (CMV status not recorded). Some clones in this sample may be carry-over from other donors' samples.

This clonotype was found a few times. The J gene is TRBJ2-1, the V gene TRBV7-6; 9 bases agree with TRBD1. The V gene end was trimmed by 2 bases and the J gene end by 6 bases; junction bases not matched to a gene: 8. The germline V gene has CDR1 SGHVS and CDR2 FNYEAQ. This CDR3 has 16 amino acids. Here the CDR3 reads CASSLYPGQGLNEQFF. The DNA of the CDR3 is TGTGCCAGCAGCTTATATCCGGGACAGGGCCTCAATGAGCAGTTCTTC.

The chain carries TRBV11-2 and TRBJ2-5; D possibly corresponds to TRBD2 (6 bases). With 3 bases removed from V and 9 bases from J, the gap between germline ends came to 23 bases. The CDR3 spans 16 residues. Germline V CDR1 and CDR2: SGHAT, FQNNGV. The DNA for the CDR3 is TGTGCCAGCAGCTTGTTCCGGGCCCCTCGGTCGGGGGCCCAGTACTTC. This translates into CASSLFRAPRSGAQYF.

The chain combines TRBV20-1 with TRBJ2-1, with D perhaps matching TRBD2 (6 bases). The CDR3 loop spans 15 amino acids. Germline CDR1 and CDR2: DFQATT and SNEGSKA (reference sequence). V lost 6 bases, J lost 2 bases, and 17 bases lay in between. CDR3 region: CSAIPGTAAYNEQFF. The DNA for the CDR3 is TGCAGTGCGATACCCGGGACTGCTGCCTACAATGAGCAGTTCTTC.

This clonotype occurred a few times. The V gene is TRBV7-3, the J gene TRBJ2-3, with D possibly matching TRBD1 (6 bases). Trimming took off 5 bases at V and 4 bases at J, with 13 bases between the two ends. The CDR3 has 14 amino acids. The germline V gene has CDR1 SGHTA and CDR2 FQGTGA. CDR3 sequence reads: CASSQLQGADTQYF. The CDR3 DNA is TGTGCCAGCAGCCAATTACAGGGCGCAGATACGCAGTATTTT.

This clonotype came up many times. This sequence joins TRBV7-9 and TRBJ1-2; no clear D gene. The CDR3 is 16 residues long. Per the germline V gene, CDR1 is SEHNR and CDR2 is FQNEAQ (reference sequence). V lost 1 base, J lost 0 bases, and 12 bases lay in between. The CDR3 sequence: CASSLEGRGTNYGYTF. The CDR3 DNA sequence: TGTGCCAGCAGCTTAGAGGGCCGGGGAACTAACTATGGCTACACCTTC.

The chain is built from TRBV6-1 and TRBJ1-5, with D maybe TRBD1 (5 bases). Per germline, CDR1 MNHNS and CDR2 SASEGT. The V gene lost 6 bases and the J gene lost 5 bases, with 11 bases spanning the gap. CDR3 length: 13 amino acids. CDR3 loop: CASSWTTDQPQHF. The CDR3 nucleotides read TGTGCCAGCAGCTGGACAACTGATCAGCCCCAGCATTTT.

This clonotype was counted a few times. V and J are TRBV25-1 and TRBJ1-2; TRBD1 agrees at 9 bases. The germline V gene encodes CDR1 MGHDK and CDR2 SYGVNS. Germline trimming cut 4 bases from V and 3 bases from J; bases unmatched to any gene: 6. The CDR3 has 15 residues. CDR3 sequence (DNA): TGTGCCAGCAGTGCCAGGACAGGGGCCTACTATGGCTACACCTTC. Amino acids: CASSARTGAYYGYTF.

The V gene is TRBV7-6, the J gene TRBJ2-3; TRBD2 is a possible D gene (6 bases). The germline V gene has CDR1 SGHVS and CDR2 FNYEAQ. V was cut by 2 bases and J by 5 bases, with 14 bases left in between. This CDR3 has 15 amino acids. The CDR3 protein is CASSLMQGGEDTQYF. As DNA, the CDR3 is TGTGCCAGCAGCTTAATGCAGGGAGGAGAAGATACGCAGTATTTT.

The J gene is TRBJ2-1, the V gene TRBV11-2; TRBD1 might be the D (6 bases). The V end lost 5 bases, the J end lost 7 bases, and 12 bases lay between the germline ends. Germline V lookup: CDR1 SGHAT, CDR2 FQNNGV. The CDR3 is made up of 13 amino acids. Here the CDR3 DNA reads TGTGCCAGCAGCCCTGGGGGCATAAATGAGCAGTTCTTC. It yields the protein CASSPGGINEQFF.

The sample holds many counts of this clonotype. The J gene is TRBJ2-7, the V gene TRBV7-6; tentative D call: TRBD2 (6 bases). V gave up 5 bases and J gave up 3 bases, with 17 bases separating them. This CDR3 has 15 residues. Germline CDR1 reads SGHVS; CDR2 reads FNYEAQ. CDR3 sequence reads: CASSPVDGGVYEQYF. Here the CDR3 DNA reads TGTGCCAGCAGCCCGGTGGACGGGGGAGTCTACGAGCAGTACTTC.